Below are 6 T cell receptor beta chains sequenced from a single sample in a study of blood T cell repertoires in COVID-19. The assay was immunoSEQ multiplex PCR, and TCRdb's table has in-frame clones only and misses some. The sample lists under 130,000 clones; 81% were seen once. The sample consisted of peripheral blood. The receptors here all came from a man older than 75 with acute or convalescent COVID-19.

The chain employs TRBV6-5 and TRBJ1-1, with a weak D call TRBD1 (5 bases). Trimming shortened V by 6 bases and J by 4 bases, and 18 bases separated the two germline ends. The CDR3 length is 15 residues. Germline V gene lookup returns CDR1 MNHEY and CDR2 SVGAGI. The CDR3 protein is CASSNPGPQGTEAFF. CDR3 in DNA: TGTGCCAGCAGCAACCCCGGGCCCCAGGGCACTGAAGCTTTCTTT.

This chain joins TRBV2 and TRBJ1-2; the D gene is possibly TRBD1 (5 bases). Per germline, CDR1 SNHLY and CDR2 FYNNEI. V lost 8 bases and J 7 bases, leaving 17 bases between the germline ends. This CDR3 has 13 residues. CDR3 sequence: CASDKLGEGGYTF. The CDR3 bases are TGTGCCAGCGATAAATTAGGGGAGGGTGGCTACACCTTC.

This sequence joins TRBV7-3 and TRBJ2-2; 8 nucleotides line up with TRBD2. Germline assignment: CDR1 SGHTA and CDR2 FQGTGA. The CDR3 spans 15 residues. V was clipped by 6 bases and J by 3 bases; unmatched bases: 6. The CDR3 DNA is TGTGCCAGCAGAGCGGCGGGAGGATACACCGGGGAGCTGTTTTTT. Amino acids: CASRAAGGYTGELFF.

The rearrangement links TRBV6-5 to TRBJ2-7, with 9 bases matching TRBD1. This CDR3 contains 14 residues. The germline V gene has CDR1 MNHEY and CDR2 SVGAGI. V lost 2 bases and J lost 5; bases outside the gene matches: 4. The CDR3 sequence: CASSYQDRGHEQYF. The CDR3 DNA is TGTGCCAGCAGTTACCAGGACAGGGGTCACGAGCAGTACTTC.

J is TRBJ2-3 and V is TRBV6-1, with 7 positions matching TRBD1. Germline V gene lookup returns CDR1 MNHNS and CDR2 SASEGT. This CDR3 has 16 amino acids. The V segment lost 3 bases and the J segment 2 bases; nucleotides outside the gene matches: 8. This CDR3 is CASSDQRQGITDTQYF. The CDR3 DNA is TGTGCCAGCAGTGACCAAAGACAGGGAATCACAGATACGCAGTATTTT.

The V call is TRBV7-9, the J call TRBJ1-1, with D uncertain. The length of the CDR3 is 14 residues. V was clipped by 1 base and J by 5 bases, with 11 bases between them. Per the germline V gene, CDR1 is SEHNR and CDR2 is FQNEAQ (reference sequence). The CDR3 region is CASSLVGGDTEAFF. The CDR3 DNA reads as TGTGCCAGCAGCTTAGTAGGCGGCGATACTGAAGCTTTCTTT.